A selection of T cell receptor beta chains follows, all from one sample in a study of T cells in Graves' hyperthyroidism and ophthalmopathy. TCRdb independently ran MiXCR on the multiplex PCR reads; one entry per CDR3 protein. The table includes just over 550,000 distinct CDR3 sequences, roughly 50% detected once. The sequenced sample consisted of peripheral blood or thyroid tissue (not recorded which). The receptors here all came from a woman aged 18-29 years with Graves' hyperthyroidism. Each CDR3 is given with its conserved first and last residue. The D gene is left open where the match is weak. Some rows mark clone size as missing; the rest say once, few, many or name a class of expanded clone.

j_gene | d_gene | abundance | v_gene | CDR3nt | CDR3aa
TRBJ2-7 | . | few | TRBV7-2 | TGTGCCAGCAGCCGACCATCTTCCTACGAGCAGTACTTC | CASSRPSSYEQYF
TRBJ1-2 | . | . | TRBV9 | TGTGCCAGCAGCGTAGACCCCGGGTATGGCTACACCTTC | CASSVDPGYGYTF
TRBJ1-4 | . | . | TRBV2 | TGTGCCAGCAGTGAAGCGGGGCAGGGCGAAAAACTGTTTTTT | CASSEAGQGEKLFF
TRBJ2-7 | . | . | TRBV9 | TGTGCCAGCAGCGTACGGTCGGACGGTCCCTACGAGCAGTACTTC | CASSVRSDGPYEQYF
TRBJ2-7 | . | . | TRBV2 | TGTGCCAGCTCTGTGGGACGAGCCTACGAGCAGTACTTC | CASSVGRAYEQYF
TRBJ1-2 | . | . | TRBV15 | TGTGCCACCAGCAGCCCACCGTCCTATGGCTACACCTTC | CATSSPPSYGYTF
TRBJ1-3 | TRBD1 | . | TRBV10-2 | TGCGCCAGCAGTAGACAAGAAACAGGGGCTGGAAACACCATATATTTT | CASSRQETGAGNTIYF
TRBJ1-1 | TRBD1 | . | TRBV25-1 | TGTGCCAGCATAGGACAGGGGTGGAACACTGAAGCTTTCTTT | CASIGQGWNTEAFF
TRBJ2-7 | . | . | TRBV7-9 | TGTGCCAGCAGCCAAGTGAATAGGGTTCACGAGCAGTACTTC | CASSQVNRVHEQYF
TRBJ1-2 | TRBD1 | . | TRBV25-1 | TGTGCCAGCTCCCTATTAGGGGGCACCTATGGCTACACCTTC | CASSLLGGTYGYTF
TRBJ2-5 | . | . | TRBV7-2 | TGTGCCAGCAGCTTAGGGTTTTTAGAGACCCAGTACTTC | CASSLGFLETQYF
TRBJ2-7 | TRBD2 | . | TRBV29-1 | TGCAGCGTTGAAGAGAGCCCATTGGGCGGGAGATCCTACGAGCAGTACTTC | CSVEESPLGGRSYEQYF
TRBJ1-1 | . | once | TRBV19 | TGTGCCAGTAGTACGGTCCAGCAGGCCGACACTGAAGCTTTCTTT | CASSTVQQADTEAFF
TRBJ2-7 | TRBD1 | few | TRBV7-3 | TGTGCCAGCAGCCCCTCCGGGACAGGGGGCGTGAGCGAGCAGTACTTC | CASSPSGTGGVSEQYF
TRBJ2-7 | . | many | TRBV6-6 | TGTGCCAGCAGTTACTTCTACGGCGGCGAGCAGTACTTC | CASSYFYGGEQYF
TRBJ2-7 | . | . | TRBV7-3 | TGCGCCAGCAGCCAATTCCCTGTGACCAGGGATGCCTCCTACGAGCAGCACTTC | CASSQFPVTRDASYEQHF
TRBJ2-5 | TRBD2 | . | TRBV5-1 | TGCGCCAGCAGCTTGGAAGTAGCGGGAGCGGAGACCCAGTACTTC | CASSLEVAGAETQYF
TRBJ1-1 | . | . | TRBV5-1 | TGCGCCAGCAGCTTGGGTGGGGATGGGACTGAAGCTTTCTTT | CASSLGGDGTEAFF
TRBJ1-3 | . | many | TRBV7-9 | TGTGCCAGCAGCTTAGCGCCAGGGGAGGCTGACACCATATATTTT | CASSLAPGEADTIYF
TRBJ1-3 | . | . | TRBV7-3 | TGTGCCAGCAGCTTAGGTCCGCCGATCTCTGGAAACACCATATATTTT | CASSLGPPISGNTIYF
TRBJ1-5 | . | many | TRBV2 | TGTGCCAGCACTGGACAGTATAGCAATCAGCCCCAGCATTTT | CASTGQYSNQPQHF
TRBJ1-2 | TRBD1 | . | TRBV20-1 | TGCAGTGCTAGAGTGGTACAGGGGACCTATGGCTACACCTTC | CSARVVQGTYGYTF
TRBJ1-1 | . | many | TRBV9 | TGTGCCAGCAGCGGCGACAGGAACACTGAAGCTTTCTTT | CASSGDRNTEAFF
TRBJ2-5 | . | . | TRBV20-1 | TGCAGTGCTAGGCGCGAGGCGGGGGCGAAGGAGACCCAGTACTTC | CSARREAGAKETQYF
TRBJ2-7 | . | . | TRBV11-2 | TGTGCCAGCAGCCTCGACTTGGCTCGGGCCTACGAGCAGTACTTC | CASSLDLARAYEQYF
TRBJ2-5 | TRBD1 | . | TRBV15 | TGTGCCACCAGCAGCCGGGACAGCGGAGAGACCCAGCACTTC | CATSSRDSGETQHF
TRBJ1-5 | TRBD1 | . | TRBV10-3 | TGTGCCATCAGGTACGGACAGGTCAATCAGCCCCAGCATTTT | CAIRYGQVNQPQHF
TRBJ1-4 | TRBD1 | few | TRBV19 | TGTGCCAGTAGTACCACCGGGACAGCTTCCGATGAAAAACTGTTTTTT | CASSTTGTASDEKLFF